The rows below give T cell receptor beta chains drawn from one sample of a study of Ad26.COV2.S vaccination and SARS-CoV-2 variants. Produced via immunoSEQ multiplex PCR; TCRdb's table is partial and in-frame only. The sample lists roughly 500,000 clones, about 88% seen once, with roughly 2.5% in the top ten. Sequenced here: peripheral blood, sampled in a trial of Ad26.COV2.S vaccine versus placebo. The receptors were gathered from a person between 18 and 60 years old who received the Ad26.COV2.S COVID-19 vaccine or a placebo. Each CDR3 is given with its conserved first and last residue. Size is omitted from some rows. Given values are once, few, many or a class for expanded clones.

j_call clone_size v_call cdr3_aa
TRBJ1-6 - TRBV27 CASSDNRDRFPRPLHF
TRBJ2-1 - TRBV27 CASSFYNEQFF
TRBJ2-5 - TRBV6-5 CASLRVAGEETQYF
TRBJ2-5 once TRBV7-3 CASSLRSGKGETQYF
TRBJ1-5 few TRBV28 CASSLLDRDYQPQHF
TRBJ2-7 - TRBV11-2 CASSKDSYEQYF
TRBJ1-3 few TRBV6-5 CASSYSGGSGNTIYF
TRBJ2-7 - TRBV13 CASSSADRAPFEQYF
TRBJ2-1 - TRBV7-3 CASSPDPSYNEQFF
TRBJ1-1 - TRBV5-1 CASCPTGHTEAFF
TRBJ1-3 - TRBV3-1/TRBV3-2 CASSQGAGGNTIYF
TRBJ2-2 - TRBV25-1 CASSEVGTGELFF
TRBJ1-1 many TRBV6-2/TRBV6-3 CASSYSNTGTGAVNTEAFF
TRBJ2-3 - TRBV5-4 CASSLGLAGFTDTQYF
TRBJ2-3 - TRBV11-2 CASSYRGDTQYF
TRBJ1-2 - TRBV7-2 CASSLARLVGFYGYTF
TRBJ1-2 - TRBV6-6 CASSYSRQVGYTF
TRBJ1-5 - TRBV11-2 CASSLAPGPGQPQHF
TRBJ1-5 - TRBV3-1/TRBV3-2 CASSQGVGEPSNQPQHF
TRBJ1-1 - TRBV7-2 CASSRGLGNTEAFF
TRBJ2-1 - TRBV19 CASSSGLAGGLSSYNEQFF
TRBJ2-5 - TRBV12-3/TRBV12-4 CASRKGETQYF
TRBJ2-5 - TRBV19 CASSGRGRETQYF
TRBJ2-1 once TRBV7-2 CASSLVGSGNEQFF
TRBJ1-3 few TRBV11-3 CASSLNGNSGNTIYF
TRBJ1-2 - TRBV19 CASSFDLDRGNGYTF
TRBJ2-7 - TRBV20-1 CSARLDEQYF
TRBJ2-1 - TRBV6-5 CASSRSSGGDNEQFF
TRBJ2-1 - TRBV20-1 CSASPGLAAMGEQFF
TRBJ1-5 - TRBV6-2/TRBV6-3 CASSPRRVGPQHF
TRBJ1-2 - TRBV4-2 CASSQEDRAPGGGNYGYTF
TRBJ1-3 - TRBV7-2 CASSPVWDREHTIYF
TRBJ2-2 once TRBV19 CASMRTGELFF
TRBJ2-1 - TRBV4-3 CASSQDDGVYYNEQFF
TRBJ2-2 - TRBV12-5 CASGPSRGRGELFF
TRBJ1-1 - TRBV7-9 CASSLSGHSNTEAFF
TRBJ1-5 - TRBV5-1 CASSLRGGNQPQHF
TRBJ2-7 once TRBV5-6 CASSLVGQGDYEQYF
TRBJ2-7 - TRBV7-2 CASSISPGGYEQYF